This TCR beta chain was documented in a study of T-cell memory formation after mild COVID-19. TCRalpha and TCRbeta libraries used 5'RACE with constant-segment primers and UMIs. TCRdb fed the 5' RACE reads into MiXCR, producing one record per CDR3 protein. The data show over 150,000 distinct CDR3 sequences, about 20% seen once. Per the germline V gene, CDR1 is SEHNR and CDR2 is FQNEAQ (reference sequence). This CDR3 is built from 15 residues. The ends lost 5 bases at V and 6 bases at J; junction bases unmatched: 9. The sequencing input was PBMCs or a T cell subset sorted from them (not recorded which). This rearrangement joins TRBV7-9 to TRBJ1-4; the match to TRBD1 covers 7 bases. This clonotype originated in an adult woman who had mild COVID-19 (a few samples of this study predate the infection). Cell type and time point are not known. The CDR3 loop is CASSPEGQWDEKLFF. CDR3 bases: TGTGCCAGCAGCCCGGAGGGACAGTGGGATGAAAAACTGTTTTTT.